This T cell receptor beta chain is drawn from a study of T cell repertoires in cytomegalovirus infection. Study-wide context: Newly reported HLA-C-restricted and thoroughly characterized HLA-B-restricted CMV epitopes were employed. An indication of both CMV infection and matching HLA type came from public TCR beta signatures.

About this clonotype: Its matching antigen is unknown.

Study results and caveats: The cumulative frequency of public TCR beta families distinguished individuals who carried CMV together with the relevant HLA. CMV-specific TCR beta clonotypes restricted by HLA-C were the ones dominating the ex vivo response.

Each CDR3 protein gets one entry after TCRdb re-called the reads with MiXCR. Here the sample spans approximately 990,000 distinct CDR3 sequences, about 33% being singletons. V dropped 6 bases and J dropped 6 bases, with 16 bases sitting between them. The length of the CDR3 is 14 residues. Looked up from germline, CDR1 is SGDLS and CDR2 is YYNGEE. The chain couples TRBV9 to TRBJ1-5; tentative D call: TRBD1 (5 bases). The sample was cultured CD8+ T cells from PBMCs, taken from culture after CMV antigen stimulation. This receptor was taken from a human donor in good health (CMV status not recorded). Some clones in this sample may be carry-over from other donors' samples. The CDR3 reads CASTEGPGTQPQHF. The CDR3, as DNA: TGTGCCAGCACCGAGGGACCGGGCACTCAGCCCCAGCATTTT. The full variable domain, with the rest looked up from reference TRBV9 and TRBJ1-5, is DSGVTQTPKHLITATGQRVTLRCSPRSGDLSVYWYQQSLDQGLQFLIQYYNGEERAKGNILERFSAQQFPDLHSELNLSSLELGDSALYFCASTEGPGTQPQHFGDGTRLSIL.